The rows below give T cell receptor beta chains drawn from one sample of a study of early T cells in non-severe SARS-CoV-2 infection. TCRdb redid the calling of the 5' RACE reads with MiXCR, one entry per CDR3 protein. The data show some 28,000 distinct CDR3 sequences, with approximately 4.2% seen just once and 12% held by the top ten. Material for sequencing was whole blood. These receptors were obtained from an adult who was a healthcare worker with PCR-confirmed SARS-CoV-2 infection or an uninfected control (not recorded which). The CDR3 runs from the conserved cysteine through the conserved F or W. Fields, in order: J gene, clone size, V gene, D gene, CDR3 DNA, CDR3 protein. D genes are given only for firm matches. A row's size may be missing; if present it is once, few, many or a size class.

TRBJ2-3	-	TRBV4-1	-	TGCGCCAGCAGCCCCGCCCGAGACACAGATACGCAGTATTTT	CASSPARDTDTQYF
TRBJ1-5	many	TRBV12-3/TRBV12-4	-	TGTGCCAGCAGTTTAGTGAATAGCAATCAGCCCCAGCATTTT	CASSLVNSNQPQHF
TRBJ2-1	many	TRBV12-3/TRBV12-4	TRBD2	TGTGCCACCAGTTCCAGCGGGGGGGCGCGGGAGCAGTTCTTC	CATSSSGGAREQFF
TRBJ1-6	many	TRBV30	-	TGTGCCTGGAGTCTAGTTGGTTCACCCCTCCACTTT	CAWSLVGSPLHF
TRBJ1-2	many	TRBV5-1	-	TGCGCCAGCAGCTTGGGGCCGTCCAACGGCTACACCTTC	CASSLGPSNGYTF
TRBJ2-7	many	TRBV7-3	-	TGTGCCAGCAGCCCCGGTTCAGGACTCTTCTTC	CASSPGSGLFF
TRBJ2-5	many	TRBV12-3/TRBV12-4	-	TGTGCCAGCAGTTTTCTGCAGGGGGGAGCAGAGACCCAGTACTTC	CASSFLQGGAETQYF
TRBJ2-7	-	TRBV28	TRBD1	TGTGCCAGCAGTGCCCGGGACAGGGGGCAATACGAGCAGTACTTC	CASSARDRGQYEQYF
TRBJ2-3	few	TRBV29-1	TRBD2	TGCAGCACCCCCCTAGCGGGAGATAGCACAGATACGCAGTATTTT	CSTPLAGDSTDTQYF
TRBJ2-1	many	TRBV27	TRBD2	TGTGCCAGCAGTTCCTGGACTAGCGGTGACAATGAGCAGTTCTTC	CASSSWTSGDNEQFF
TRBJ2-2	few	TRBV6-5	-	TGTGCCAGCAGTTACTCTCGGTTGAGGGCTAACACCGGGGAGCTGTTTTTT	CASSYSRLRANTGELFF
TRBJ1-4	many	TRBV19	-	TGTGCCAGTAGTATCGAGGGACGGCTCGCAACTAATGAAAAACTGTTTTTT	CASSIEGRLATNEKLFF
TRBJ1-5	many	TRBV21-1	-	TGTGCCAGAAGGGGGGGGCGTAGCAATCAGCCCCAGCATTTT	CARRGGRSNQPQHF
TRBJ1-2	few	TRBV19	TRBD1	TGTGCCAGTAGTATATGGACAGGGGCTGAAATAAATGGCTACACCTTC	CASSIWTGAEINGYTF
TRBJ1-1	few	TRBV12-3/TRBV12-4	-	TGTGCCAGCAACGCGGGACCGTTAAACACTGAAGCTTTCTTT	CASNAGPLNTEAFF
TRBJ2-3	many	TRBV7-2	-	TGTGCCAGCAGCCCTTCCGGGACTGTCACAGATACGCAGTATTTT	CASSPSGTVTDTQYF
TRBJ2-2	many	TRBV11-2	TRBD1	TGTGCCAGCCGGGGACAGATCACCGGGGAGCTGTTTTTT	CASRGQITGELFF
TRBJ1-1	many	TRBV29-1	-	TGCAGCGTGGGCCAGGGGAGGTCTGAAGCTTTCTTT	CSVGQGRSEAFF
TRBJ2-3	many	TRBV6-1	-	TGTGCCAGCAGGGTAAGCGCGAGCACAGATACGCAGTATTTT	CASRVSASTDTQYF
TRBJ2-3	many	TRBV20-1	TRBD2	TGCAGTGTCGGACTAGCGGGGATAGGCCCAGATACGCAGTATTTT	CSVGLAGIGPDTQYF
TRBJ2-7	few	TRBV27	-	TGTGCCAGCAGTTTAAAGGGGGGCTTTCAAACCGTTTACGAGCAGTACTTC	CASSLKGGFQTVYEQYF
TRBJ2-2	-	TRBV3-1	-	TGTGCCAGCAGGCGGGCGTCGGGCGGGGAGCTGTTTTTT	CASRRASGGELFF
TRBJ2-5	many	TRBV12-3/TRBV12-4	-	TGTGCCAGCAGCCCGGGAGTACCAGAGACCCAGTACTTC	CASSPGVPETQYF
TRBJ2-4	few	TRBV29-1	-	TGCAGCGTTGAAGATCAGGCCTCCAAAAACATTCAGTACTTC	CSVEDQASKNIQYF
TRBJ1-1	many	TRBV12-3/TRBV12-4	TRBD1	TGTGCCAGCAACCTACAGCAGACAGGGGGGGCTTTCTTT	CASNLQQTGGAFF
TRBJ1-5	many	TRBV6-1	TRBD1	TGTGCCAGCACAGCCGGGACAGGGAATCAGCCCCAGCATTTT	CASTAGTGNQPQHF
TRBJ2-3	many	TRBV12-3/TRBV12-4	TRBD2	TGTGCCAGCAGCCTGGGACTAGGAAGCACAGATACGCAGTATTTT	CASSLGLGSTDTQYF
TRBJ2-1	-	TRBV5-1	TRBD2	TGCGCCAGCAGCTTGAACCTAGCGGGGGATGAGCAGTTCTTC	CASSLNLAGDEQFF
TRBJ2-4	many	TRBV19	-	TGTGCCAGTAGCCCGAACTCAGGTGGGGCCAAAAACATTCAGTACTTC	CASSPNSGGAKNIQYF
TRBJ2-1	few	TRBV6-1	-	TGTGCCAGCGACCTAAATGAGCAGTTCTTC	CASDLNEQFF
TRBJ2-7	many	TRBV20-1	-	TGCAGTGCTACCTCGAGACACACTTCCTACGAGCAGTACTTC	CSATSRHTSYEQYF
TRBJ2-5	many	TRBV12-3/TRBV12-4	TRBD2	TGTGCCAGCAGGCCCTCAGCGGGGGTACCAAACACTCTCCAAGAGACCCAGTACTTC	CASRPSAGVPNTLQETQYF
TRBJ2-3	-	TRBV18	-	TGTGCCAGCTCCTCGTTGTCAGATACGCAGTATTTT	CASSSLSDTQYF
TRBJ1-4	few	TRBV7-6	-	TGTGCCAGCAGCTTGATGCTAAATGGCGCTAATGAAAAACTGTTTTTT	CASSLMLNGANEKLFF
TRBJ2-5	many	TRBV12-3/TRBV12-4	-	TGTGCCAGCAGTGGGACATCCCAAGAGACCCAGTACTTC	CASSGTSQETQYF
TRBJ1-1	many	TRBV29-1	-	TGCAGCGTTGAAAGGAAGGGGATGGCTTTCTTT	CSVERKGMAFF
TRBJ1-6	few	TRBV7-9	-	TGTGCCAGCAGCCGTGACGGGGCCGGTAATTCACCCCTCCACTTT	CASSRDGAGNSPLHF
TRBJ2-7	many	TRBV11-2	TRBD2	TGTGCCAGCAGCTTAGAGGCTAGCGGGAGAACGGGCGAGCAGTACTTC	CASSLEASGRTGEQYF
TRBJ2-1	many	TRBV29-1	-	TGCAGCGTTGAGTTTCGAGCTTACAATGAGCAGTTCTTC	CSVEFRAYNEQFF
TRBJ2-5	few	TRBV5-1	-	TGCGCCAGCAGCTTGGCCGGACAGCAAGAGACCCAGTACTTC	CASSLAGQQETQYF
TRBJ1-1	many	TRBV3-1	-	TGTGCCAGCGGCGGCCGTGGGGCTGAAGCTTTCTTT	CASGGRGAEAFF
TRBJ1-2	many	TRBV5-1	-	TGCGCCAGCAGCTTGGAATGGACCCTTTCTAACTATGGCTACACCTTC	CASSLEWTLSNYGYTF
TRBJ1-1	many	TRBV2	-	TGTGCCAGCAGCCTGTGGGTGGGGGAATCGACTGAAGCTTTCTTT	CASSLWVGESTEAFF
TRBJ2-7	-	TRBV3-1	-	TGTGCCAGCAGCCTCAAGGGGGACGAGCAGTACTTC	CASSLKGDEQYF
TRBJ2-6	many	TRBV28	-	TGTGCCAGCAGTTTCCCCCTGGGCTCTGGGGCCAACGTCCTGACTTTC	CASSFPLGSGANVLTF
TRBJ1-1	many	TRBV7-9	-	TGTGCCAGCAGCTTAGGATCCGAAATGAACACTGAAGCTTTCTTT	CASSLGSEMNTEAFF
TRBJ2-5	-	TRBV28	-	TGTGCCAGCAGTTTACCACCATCTTTCGCTGGTAGGGCGACCCAGTACTTC	CASSLPPSFAGRATQYF
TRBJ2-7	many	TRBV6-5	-	TGTGCCAGTACGTGGGGAAGCTCCTACGAGCAGTACTTC	CASTWGSSYEQYF
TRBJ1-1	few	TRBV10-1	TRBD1	TGCGCCAGCAGCCCAGGACAGGGGGCGAACACTGAAGCTTTCTTT	CASSPGQGANTEAFF
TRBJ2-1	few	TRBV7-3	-	TGTGCCAGCAGCTTAAGCCGAGGGGATGAGCAGTTCTTC	CASSLSRGDEQFF
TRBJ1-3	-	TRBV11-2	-	TGTGCCAGCAGCTTTAGCGGACTCTCTGGAAACACCATATATTTT	CASSFSGLSGNTIYF
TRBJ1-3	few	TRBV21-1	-	TGTGCCAGCAGCAAATGGGTGGCTGGAAACACCATATATTTT	CASSKWVAGNTIYF
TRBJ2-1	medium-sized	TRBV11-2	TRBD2	TGTGCCAGCAGCCAGCCCGGGAGGAGGAATGAGCAGTTCTTC	CASSQPGRRNEQFF